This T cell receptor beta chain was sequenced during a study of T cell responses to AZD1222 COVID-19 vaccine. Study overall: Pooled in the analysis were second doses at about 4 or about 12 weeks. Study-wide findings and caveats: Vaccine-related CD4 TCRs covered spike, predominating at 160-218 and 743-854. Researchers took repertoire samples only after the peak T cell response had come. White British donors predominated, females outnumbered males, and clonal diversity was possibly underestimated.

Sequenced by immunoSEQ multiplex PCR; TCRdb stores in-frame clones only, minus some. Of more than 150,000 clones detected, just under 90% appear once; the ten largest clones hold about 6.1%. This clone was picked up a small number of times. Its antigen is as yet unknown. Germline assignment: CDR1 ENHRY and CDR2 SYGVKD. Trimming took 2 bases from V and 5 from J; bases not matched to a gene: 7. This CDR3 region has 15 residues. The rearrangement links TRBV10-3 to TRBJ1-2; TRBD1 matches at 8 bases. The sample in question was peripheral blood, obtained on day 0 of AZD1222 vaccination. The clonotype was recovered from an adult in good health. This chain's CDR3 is CAISENQGAGYGYTF. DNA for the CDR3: TGTGCCATCAGTGAGAATCAGGGGGCTGGGTATGGCTACACCTTC.